These 2 T cell receptor beta chains came from one sample sequenced in a study of blood T cells in healthy people across ages. The authors ran a second PCR of roughly 7 to 11 cycles using a sample-barcoded 5' primer and a J-beta primer mix. Via MiXCR, TCRdb re-called the 5' RACE reads, giving one row per CDR3 protein. The sample lists approximately 2,000,000 distinct CDR3 sequences; about two fifths were seen once. Sequencing input: blood. The receptor set was obtained from a human donor in good health.

This chain links TRBV5-1 with TRBJ2-7; TRBD1 matches 8 bases. Looked up from germline, CDR1 is SGHRS and CDR2 is YFSETQ. The V gene end was trimmed by 4 bases and the J gene end by 3 bases; junction bases not matched to a gene: 9. The CDR3 runs 15 residues. The CDR3 DNA follows: TGCGCCAGCAGCCTCAGACAGGGGCCCTACTACGAGCAGTACTTC. It codes for CASSLRQGPYYEQYF.

This clonotype occurred a few times. CDR3 nucleotide sequence: TGTGCCAGCAGTGAAAGTCCTAACTATGGCTACACCTTC. It specifies CASSESPNYGYTF. The chain couples TRBV6-1 to TRBJ1-2; D gene ambiguous. CDR1 is MNHNS and CDR2 is SASEGT in the germline V gene. Trimming removed 2 bases from V and 0 bases from J, with 4 bases in between. CDR3 length equals 13 residues.